This T cell receptor (beta chain) is drawn from a study of response to subunit inactivated influenza vaccine. The study's findings and limits: Every seasonal influenza vaccination brings in few new T cells, the authors suggested.

TCRdb reprocessed the RT-PCR reads via MiXCR and lists one record per CDR3 protein. The repertoire includes about 540,000 distinct CDR3 sequences, approximately 24% of them detected once, and 2.5% to 3% sits in the top ten. This clonotype was picked up a small number of times. Its antigen is currently unknown. The CDR3 runs to 13 residues. The germline CDR1 and CDR2 sequences are SQVTM and ANQGSEA. Trimming shortened V by 6 bases and J by 6 bases, and 15 bases separated the two germline ends. The sample was also reused in another study, on T cells expressing NK-cell markers. That paper adds: Production of TCR beta cDNA relied on 5'RACE template switching with UMIs. Seven of the eight sequenced donors were classified as HCMV-seropositive, and one was classified as seronegative. Alpha-beta TCR T cells were the sole sorting target in several experiments, owing to an anti-gamma-delta TCR antibody.

The clonotype comes from a man aged 45-65 years who received an inactivated influenza vaccine. This chain connects TRBV29-1 to TRBJ1-5; possible D gene TRBD1, 5 bases. The sample here was CD4+ T cells sorted from PBMCs, taken 11 to 12 days after vaccination. The CDR3 DNA reads as TGCAGCGTGGGAAGCGGGGACCGTCAGCCCCAGCATTTT. Translation: CSVGSGDRQPQHF. Full variable domain (rest looked up from reference TRBV29-1 and TRBJ1-5): SAVISQKPSRDICQRGTSLTIQCQVDSQVTMMFWYRQQPGQSLTLIATANQGSEATYESGFVIDKFPISRPNLTFSTLTVSNMSPEDSSIYLCSVGSGDRQPQHFGDGTRLSIL.